This TCR beta chain was obtained from a study of cytomegalovirus exposure and HLA in healthy donors. Study findings and constraints: Reportedly, fewer N-insertions than the approximately 650-donor mean appeared in an Asian-associated ancestry cluster in a later analysis. Some public TCRs appeared in many individuals, while most sequences were rare. A few CMV-associated chains proved CMV antigen-specific in vitro.

A remark on this clone: Its target is not known. The same CDR3 arises from other DNA sequences in this sample as well.

The CDR3 spans 15 residues. Trimming took 4 bases from V and 4 from J; bases not matched to a gene: 6. The germline V gene has CDR1 SGHRS and CDR2 YFSETQ. 13 Jbeta primers and 60 Vbeta primers were used for the PCR. The repertoire was sequenced with immunoSEQ multiplex PCR; TCRdb's copy has only in-frame clones and lacks some. The data hold about 160,000 clones, with less than 85% observed a single time. This clonotype originated in a man aged 35 to 55 in good health and CMV-seronegative. The chain has TRBV5-1 and TRBJ2-5, with 11 bases identical to TRBD2. The sample consisted of PBMCs. The CDR3 sequence is CASSLSGGAVETQYF. The CDR3 DNA reads as TGCGCCAGCAGCCTTAGCGGGGGGGCAGTAGAGACCCAGTACTTC.